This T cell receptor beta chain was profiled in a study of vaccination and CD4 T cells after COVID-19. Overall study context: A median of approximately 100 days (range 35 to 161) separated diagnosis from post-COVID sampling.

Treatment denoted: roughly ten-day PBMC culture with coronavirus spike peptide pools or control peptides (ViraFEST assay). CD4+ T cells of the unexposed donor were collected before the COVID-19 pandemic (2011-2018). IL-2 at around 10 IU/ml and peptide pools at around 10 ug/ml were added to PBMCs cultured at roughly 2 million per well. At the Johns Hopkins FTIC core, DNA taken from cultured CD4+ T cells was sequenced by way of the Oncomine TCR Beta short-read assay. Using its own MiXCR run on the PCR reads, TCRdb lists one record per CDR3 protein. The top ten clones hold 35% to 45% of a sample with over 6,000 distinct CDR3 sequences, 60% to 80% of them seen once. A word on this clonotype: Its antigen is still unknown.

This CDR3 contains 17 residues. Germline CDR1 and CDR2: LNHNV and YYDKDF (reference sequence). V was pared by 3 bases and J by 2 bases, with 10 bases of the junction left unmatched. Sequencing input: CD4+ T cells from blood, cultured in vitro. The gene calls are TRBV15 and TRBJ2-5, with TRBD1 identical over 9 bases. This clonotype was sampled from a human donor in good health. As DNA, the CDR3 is TGTGCCACCAGCAGGAGGAGGACAGGGGTGAGACAAGAGACCCAGTACTTC. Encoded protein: CATSRRRTGVRQETQYF.